This T cell receptor beta chain came from a study of T cells in Graves' hyperthyroidism and ophthalmopathy. Concerning this clonotype: Its antigen remains unknown.

The CDR3 length is 15 residues. Per germline, CDR1 DFQATT and CDR2 SNEGSKA (reference sequence). V dropped 4 bases and J dropped 4; count of bases not matched to a gene: 8. The study's findings and limits: Blood held most thyroid clonotypes expanded above 0.001 frequency. A model using 13 V-J features told ophthalmopathy apart from stable hyperthyroidism.

Disease duration under 2 months; hyperthyroidism patients were aged 18 to 65. Exclusion of a patient resulted from uncontrolled infection, other autoimmune disease, pregnancy or lactation. RNA transcripts provided the source from which TCR beta CDR3 regions were amplified. HTBI primers were the set used in a first-round RT-PCR of the TCR CDR3. TCRdb independently ran MiXCR on the multiplex PCR reads; one entry per CDR3 protein. The sample carries about 840,000 distinct CDR3 sequences, roughly 40% recorded once. The receptor was derived from a man aged 18 to 29 with Graves' hyperthyroidism. The rearrangement uses TRBV20-1 and TRBJ1-3, with TRBD1 identical over 9 bases. What was sequenced was blood. The CDR3 DNA sequence: TGCAGTGCTAAAGGACAGGGGTCGAGGGGAAACACCATATATTTT. Translating gives CSAKGQGSRGNTIYF.